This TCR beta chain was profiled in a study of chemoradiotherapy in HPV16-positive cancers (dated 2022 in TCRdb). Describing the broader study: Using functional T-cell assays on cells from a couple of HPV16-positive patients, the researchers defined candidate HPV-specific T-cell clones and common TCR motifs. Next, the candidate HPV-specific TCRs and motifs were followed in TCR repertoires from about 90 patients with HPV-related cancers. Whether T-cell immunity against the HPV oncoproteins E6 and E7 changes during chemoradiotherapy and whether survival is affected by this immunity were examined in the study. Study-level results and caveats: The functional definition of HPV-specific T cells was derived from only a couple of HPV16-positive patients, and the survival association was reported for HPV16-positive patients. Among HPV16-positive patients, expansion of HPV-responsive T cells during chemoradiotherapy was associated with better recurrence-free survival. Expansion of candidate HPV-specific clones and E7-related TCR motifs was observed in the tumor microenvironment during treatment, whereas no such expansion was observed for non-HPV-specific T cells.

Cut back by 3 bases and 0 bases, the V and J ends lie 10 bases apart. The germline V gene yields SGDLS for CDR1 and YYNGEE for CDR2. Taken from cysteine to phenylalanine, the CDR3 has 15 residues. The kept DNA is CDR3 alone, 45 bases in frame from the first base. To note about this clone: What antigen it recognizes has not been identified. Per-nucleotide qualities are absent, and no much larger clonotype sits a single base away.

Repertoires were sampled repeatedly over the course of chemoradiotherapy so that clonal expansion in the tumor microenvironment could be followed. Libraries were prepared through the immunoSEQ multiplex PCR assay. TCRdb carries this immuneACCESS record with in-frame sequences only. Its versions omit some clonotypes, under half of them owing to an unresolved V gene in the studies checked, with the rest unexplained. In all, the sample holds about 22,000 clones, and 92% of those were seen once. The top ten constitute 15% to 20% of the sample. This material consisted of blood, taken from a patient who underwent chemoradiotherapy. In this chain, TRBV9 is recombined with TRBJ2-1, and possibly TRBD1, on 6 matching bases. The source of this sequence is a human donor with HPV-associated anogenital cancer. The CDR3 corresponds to CASSETGYSYNEQFF. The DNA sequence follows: TGTGCCAGCAGCGAGACAGGATACTCCTACAATGAGCAGTTCTTC.